The following is a T cell receptor (beta chain) sequence with its context. The specificity of this receptor is unknown. Per-nucleotide qualities are absent, and no much larger clonotype sits a single base away. Each donor gave one peripheral blood draw, approximately 100 mL on average, collected into heparinised tubes. Using a panel that included CD45RO, CCR7, CD25, CD127, CD95 and CD27, naive, central memory, regulatory and stem cell-like memory CD4+ T cells were sorted on a BD FACSAria II. Purity was above 95% for every sorted population. PBMCs were separated immediately by Lymphoprep density gradient centrifugation and were stained directly, without being cultured. So that batch effects would be minimized, each experiment stained and sorted samples in pairs, pairing one healthy donor with one patient. This sample is part of a study of beta chain features in type 1 diabetes (dated by TCRdb to the late 2010s). General notes on the study: No differences in mean age, gender distribution, total cell number or subset yield were found between patients and healthy donors. Across all samples, approximately 98,000,000 sorted cells were examined, and cell number per subset correlated strongly with RNA yield. In the study, TCRB repertoires of sorted circulating CD4+ T cell subsets from recently diagnosed type 1 diabetes patients were compared with those of matched healthy donors. Naive and central memory subsets were obtained from all 30 or so donors, but regulatory and stem cell-like memory subsets were isolated from only 8 patients and about 8 healthy donors. The investigation overall reported the following: A moderate but significant shortening of TCRB CDR3 length was observed in type 1 diabetes patients in all four CD4+ subsets. Because the HLA sub-analyses included only small numbers of individuals, any influence of HLA type on TCRB rearrangement was left unresolved. Because cDNA was sequenced instead of genomic DNA, activated cells with high expression could be over-represented, although the groups did not differ in activation or CD3 levels. Shorter templates might be favored by PCR, yet because patient and control samples were amplified and corrected together, any such skew would affect both groups equally. Naive, central memory and regulatory TCRB repertoires appeared more similar among patients than among healthy donors. At VDJ recombination sites, type 1 diabetes patients had fewer insertions and more deleted nucleotides, which implies abnormalities in thymic rearrangement.

CDR1 and CDR2 are read off the germline V gene as KGHSH and LQKENI. Trimmed from V: 3 bases; trimmed from J: 8 bases; junction bases lacking a gene match: 3. Taken from cysteine to phenylalanine, the CDR3 has 12 residues. Only CDR3 DNA is held: 36 bases, read in frame from base 1. The High Capacity cDNA Reverse Transcription Kit was used to reverse transcribe all of the isolated RNA, meaning that expressed TCRB transcripts were what got sequenced. Deep immunoSEQ sequencing was performed on naive, central memory and regulatory T cell samples, with an average of around 3.5 million total reads per sample. Sorted cells were lysed in RLT buffer and RNA was extracted with DNase-treated RNeasy Micro or Mini kits, depending on cell number. Each cell subset was processed on its own to prevent cross-contamination, while patient and healthy donor samples were processed together. The immunoSEQ multiplex PCR was used to amplify TCRB sequences from cDNA, generating 87-bp fragments that spanned the CDR3 region. Sequencing of the amplicons was performed on the Illumina HiSeq platform. For the original study's pipeline: PCR bias was computationally corrected using synthetic template baselines, reads within Hamming distance 2 were collapsed, and singletons that could not be merged were discarded. Reads were aligned to IMGT to assign V, D and J genes, CDR3 length, and insertions or deletions at six rearrangement sites. Within each subset, clonotype counts were normalized to sorted cell number, and only after that were true diversity and Gini coefficients computed with the tcR R package. Repertoire sharing was quantified using the overlap coefficient calculated on TCRB nucleotide sequences. Out-of-frame TCRB sequences from naive cells were analyzed as a proxy for the pre-selection repertoire. Imported from immuneACCESS, the table was reduced by TCRdb to in-frame sequences with V and J called. These copies leave out some clones; in studies compared against another copy, an unresolved V gene accounts for under half, and the cause of the remainder is not known. The V and J calls and clone size come from that table; D and trimming were worked out from the DNA. This sample holds about 360,000 clones; roughly an eighth were observed only once. The ten top clones hold approximately 0.011% of the sample.

Sequenced: naive CD4+ T cells from blood. The cell subset or site tag for this specimen amounts to: true naive CD4+ T cells. The rearranged segments are TRBV18 and TRBJ1-1, and 7 bases in between align with TRBD1. The TCR sequence derives from a woman in her late teens or twenties with type 1 diabetes. The CDR3 loop reads CASSPQGQEAFF. The DNA sequence follows: TGTGCCAGCTCACCTCAGGGACAGGAAGCTTTCTTT.